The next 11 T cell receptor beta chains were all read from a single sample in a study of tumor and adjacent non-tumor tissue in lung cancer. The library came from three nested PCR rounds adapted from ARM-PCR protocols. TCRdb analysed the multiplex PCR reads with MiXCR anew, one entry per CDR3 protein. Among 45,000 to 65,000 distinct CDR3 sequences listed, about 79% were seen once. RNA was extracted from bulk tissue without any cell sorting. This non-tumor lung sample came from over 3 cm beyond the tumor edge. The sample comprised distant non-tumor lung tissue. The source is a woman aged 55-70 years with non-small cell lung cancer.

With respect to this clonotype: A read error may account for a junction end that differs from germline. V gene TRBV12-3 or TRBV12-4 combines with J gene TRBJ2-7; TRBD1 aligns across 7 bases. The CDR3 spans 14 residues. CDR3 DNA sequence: TGTGCCAGTGGGAACCGGGACAGACTCTACGAGCAGCACTTC. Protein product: CASGNRDRLYEQHF.

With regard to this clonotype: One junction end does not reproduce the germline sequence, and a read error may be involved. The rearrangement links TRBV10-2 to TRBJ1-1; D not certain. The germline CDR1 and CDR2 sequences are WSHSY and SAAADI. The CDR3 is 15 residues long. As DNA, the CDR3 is TGCGCCAGCAGTGACTCCGGGAGAGCGAACACTGAATCTTTCTTT. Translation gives CASSDSGRANTESFF.

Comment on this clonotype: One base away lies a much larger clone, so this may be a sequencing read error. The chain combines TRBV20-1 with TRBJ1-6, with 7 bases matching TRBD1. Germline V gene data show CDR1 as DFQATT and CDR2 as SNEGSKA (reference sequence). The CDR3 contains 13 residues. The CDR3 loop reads CSASGTDNSPLRF. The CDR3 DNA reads TGCAGTGCTTCCGGGACAGACAATTCACCCCTCCGCTTT.

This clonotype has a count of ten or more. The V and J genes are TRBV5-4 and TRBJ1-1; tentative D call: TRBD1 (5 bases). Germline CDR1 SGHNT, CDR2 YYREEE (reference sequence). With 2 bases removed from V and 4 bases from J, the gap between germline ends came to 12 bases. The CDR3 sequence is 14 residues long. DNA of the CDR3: TGTGCCAGCAGCTTTATTCCGAGGGGCACTGAAGCTTTCTTT. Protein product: CASSFIPRGTEAFF.

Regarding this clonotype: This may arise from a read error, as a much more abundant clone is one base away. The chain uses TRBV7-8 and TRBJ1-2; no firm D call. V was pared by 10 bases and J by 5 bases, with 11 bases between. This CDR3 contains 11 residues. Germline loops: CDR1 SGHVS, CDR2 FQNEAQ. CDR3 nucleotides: TGTGCCATGGGAAGGTCATATGGCTACACCTTC. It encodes CAMGRSYGYTF.

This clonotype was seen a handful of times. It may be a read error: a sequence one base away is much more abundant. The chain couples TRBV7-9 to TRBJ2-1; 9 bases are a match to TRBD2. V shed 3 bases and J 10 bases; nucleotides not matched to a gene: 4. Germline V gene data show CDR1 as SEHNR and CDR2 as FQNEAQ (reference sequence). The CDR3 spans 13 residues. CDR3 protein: CASSFRTSVEQFF. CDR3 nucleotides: TGTGCCAGCAGCTTCAGGACTAGCGTCGAGCAGTTCTTC.

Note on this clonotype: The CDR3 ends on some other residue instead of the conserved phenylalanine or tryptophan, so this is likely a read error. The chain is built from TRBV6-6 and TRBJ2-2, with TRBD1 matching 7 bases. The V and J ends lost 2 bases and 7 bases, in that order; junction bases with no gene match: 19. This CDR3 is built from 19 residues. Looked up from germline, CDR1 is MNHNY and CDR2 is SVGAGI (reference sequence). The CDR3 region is CASSYGTVYRGGKDGELFY. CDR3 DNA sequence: TGTGCCAGCAGTTACGGGACAGTCTATCGTGGTGGGAAGGACGGGGAGCTGTTTTAT.

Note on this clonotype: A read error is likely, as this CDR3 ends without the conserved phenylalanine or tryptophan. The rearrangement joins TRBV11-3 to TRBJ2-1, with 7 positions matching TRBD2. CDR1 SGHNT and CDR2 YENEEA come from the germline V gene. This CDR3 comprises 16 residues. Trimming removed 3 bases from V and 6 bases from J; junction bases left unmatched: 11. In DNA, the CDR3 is TGTGCCAGCAGCTTGTCAGGGACTAACGGGAGCAATGAGCAGTTCTTA. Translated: CASSLSGTNGSNEQFL.

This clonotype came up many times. CDR3 nucleotides: TGTGCCAGCAGTGAAGCGCAGCGATTCGGGGAGCTGTTTTTT. Translating it yields CASSEAQRFGELFF. V gene TRBV6-1 combines with J gene TRBJ2-2; no definite D call. Germline V lookup: CDR1 MNHNS, CDR2 SASEGT. The CDR3 runs 14 residues. V dropped 0 bases and J dropped 7 bases, with 9 bases sitting between them.

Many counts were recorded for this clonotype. The CDR3 nucleotides read TGTGCCAGCAGCTTAGTTGGGCAACTTGGGACCGGGGAGCTGTTTTTT. Its protein product is CASSLVGQLGTGELFF. This chain links TRBV7-9 with TRBJ2-2; D is undetermined. The ends were cut back, 1 base at V and 5 bases at J, with 14 bases in the middle. The CDR3 consists of 16 residues. Germline V gene lookup returns CDR1 SEHNR and CDR2 FQNEAQ (reference sequence).

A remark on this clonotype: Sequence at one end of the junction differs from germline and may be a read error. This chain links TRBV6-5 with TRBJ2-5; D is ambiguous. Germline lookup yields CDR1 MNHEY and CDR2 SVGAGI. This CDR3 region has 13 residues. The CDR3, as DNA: TGTGCCACTTCTTTGTCCGTTTTGGTGACCCAATACTTC. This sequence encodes CATSLSVLVTQYF.